Presented here are 24 T cell receptor beta chains from one specimen sequenced in a study of blood T cell repertoires in COVID-19. The table came from immunoSEQ multiplex PCR; TCRdb's copy has only in-frame clones and leaves some out. This sample has 380,000 or so clones; roughly 88% occur once, and the top ten carry more than 0.85%. The material sequenced was PBMCs or T cells enriched from blood (not recorded which). The source of these receptors is a woman aged 30 to 39 with acute COVID-19.

V usage is TRBV10-1 and J usage is TRBJ2-3; 13 positions match TRBD2. CDR1 and CDR2 (germline): WNHNN, SYGVQD (reference sequence). The CDR3 extends over 20 amino acids. V gave up 5 bases and J gave up 1 base; unmatched junction bases: 15. In DNA, the CDR3 is TGCGCCAGCAGTCGCCTCTCGGGGACTAGCGGGGTCGGGGGCACAGATACGCAGTATTTT. This codes for CASSRLSGTSGVGGTDTQYF.

The chain combines TRBV29-1 with TRBJ2-1; possibly TRBD1 for D (5 bases). V was clipped by 6 bases and J by 9 bases, with 18 bases between them. Germline assignment: CDR1 SQVTM and CDR2 ANQGSEA. CDR3 length equals 13 residues. CDR3 amino acids: CSVIGQGHSEQFF. The CDR3 DNA reads TGCAGCGTAATCGGTCAGGGCCATAGTGAGCAGTTCTTC.

The V call is TRBV4-1, the J call TRBJ1-2; TRBD1 matches at 7 bases. Germline V lookup: CDR1 MGHRA, CDR2 YSYEKL. The CDR3 runs to 13 residues. The junction had 5 bases not matched to a gene; V was cut back by 8 bases and J by 2 bases. Written as DNA, the CDR3 is TGCGCCAGCCGGGGGACAGTCAACTATGGCTACACCTTC. Protein sequence: CASRGTVNYGYTF.

This chain joins TRBV5-1 and TRBJ2-7, with 8 bases lining up with TRBD1. CDR3 size: 13 residues. Unmatched junction bases numbered 8, after V lost 7 bases and J lost 5 bases. Germline values: CDR1 SGHRS, CDR2 YFSETQ. CDR3 sequence reads: CASSYRGSDEQYF. DNA of the CDR3: TGCGCCAGCTCCTACAGGGGGTCGGACGAGCAGTACTTC.

V usage is TRBV27 and J usage is TRBJ2-7; D not resolved. Germline V gives CDR1 MNHEY, CDR2 SMNVEV (reference sequence). There are 13 residues in the CDR3. The germline V and J ends were trimmed by 5 bases and 0 bases, with 8 bases remaining between them. This CDR3 is CASSIKSSYEQYF. For the CDR3, the DNA is TGTGCCAGCAGTATTAAGAGCTCCTACGAGCAGTACTTC.

V usage is TRBV4-2 and J usage is TRBJ1-1; D is unclear. Germline CDR1 is LGHNA and CDR2 is YNFKEQ. The CDR3 loop spans 16 amino acids. V lost 0 bases, J lost 0 bases, and 11 bases lay in between. The CDR3 nucleotides read TGTGCCAGCAGCCAAGACGGGGATTTCATGAACACTGAAGCTTTCTTT. Amino acid sequence: CASSQDGDFMNTEAFF.

The chain joins TRBV30 to TRBJ1-2, with unresolved D. The CDR3 contains 11 residues. CDR1 is GTSNPN and CDR2 is SVGIG in the germline V gene (reference sequence). Trimming pared 1 base from V and 7 bases from J, leaving 7 bases between. CDR3 DNA: TGTGCCTGGAGTGGGAGTGGTGGCTACACCTTC. It is translated as CAWSGSGGYTF.

The gene calls are TRBV29-1 and TRBJ2-7; the D gene is possibly TRBD2 (5 bases). The CDR3 extends over 13 amino acids. V was shortened by 2 bases and J by 7 bases, with 15 bases between the two germline ends. The germline gives CDR1 SQVTM, CDR2 ANQGSEA. For the CDR3, the DNA is TGCAGCGTTGAAAGTTACGGGTCGGGAGAGCAGTACTTC. Amino acids: CSVESYGSGEQYF.

For the CDR3, the DNA is TGTGCCAGCAGCTTTACCGAGACAAACTATGGCTACACCTTC. Protein sequence: CASSFTETNYGYTF. The gene calls are TRBV7-2 and TRBJ1-2; D unclear. Germline V gives CDR1 SGHTA, CDR2 FQGNSA. The CDR3 loop spans 14 amino acids. The V end was cut by 3 bases, the J end by 2 bases, with 10 bases between.

The rearrangement links TRBV19 to TRBJ1-1; TRBD1 matches 10 bases. Germline CDR1 is LNHDA and CDR2 is SQIVND (reference sequence). The CDR3 length is 16 residues. The junction had 12 bases not matched to a gene; V was cut back by 7 bases and J by 4 bases. The CDR3 region is CASTPNPGTGATEAFF. CDR3 in DNA: TGTGCCAGTACCCCGAACCCCGGGACAGGGGCCACTGAAGCTTTCTTT.

As for this clone: Other DNA sequences in this sample translate to the same CDR3. The chain has TRBV5-1 and TRBJ1-4; no definite D call. Germline CDR1 SGHRS, CDR2 YFSETQ. The CDR3 is 14 amino acids. Deletions cut 0 bases from V and 7 bases from J, with 10 bases between. Here the CDR3 DNA reads TGCGCCAGCAGCTTGGGATCAGGAGGTGAAAAACTGTTTTTT. It is translated as CASSLGSGGEKLFF.

The chain links TRBV12-3 or TRBV12-4 to TRBJ1-3; D unclear. Deletions cut 4 bases from V and 0 bases from J, with 4 bases between. The CDR3 has 13 residues. The CDR3 loop reads CASSSNSGNTIYF. CDR3 nucleotide sequence: TGTGCCAGCAGTTCAAACTCTGGAAACACCATATATTTT.

The chain has TRBV5-1 and TRBJ1-6, with D perhaps matching TRBD1 (6 bases). The germline V and J ends were trimmed by 3 bases and 0 bases, with 13 bases remaining between them. This CDR3 region has 17 residues. The germline V gene has CDR1 SGHRS and CDR2 YFSETQ. The CDR3, as DNA: TGCGCCAGCAGCTCCGGGCAGGGGAGCTCCTATAATTCACCCCTCCACTTT. Translated, it gives CASSSGQGSSYNSPLHF. Together with reference TRBV5-1 and TRBJ1-6, the CDR3 gives the full variable domain: KAGVTQTPRYLIKTRGQQVTLSCSPISGHRSVSWYQQTPGQGLQFLFEYFSETQRNKGNFPGRFSGRQFSNSRSEMNVSTLELGDSALYLCASSSGQGSSYNSPLHFGNGTRLTVT.

This sequence joins TRBV7-2 and TRBJ1-1; D may be TRBD1 (6 bases). CDR1 is SGHTA, CDR2 FQGNSA, per germline. This CDR3 is 13 amino acids long. The V gene lost 8 bases and the J gene lost 5 bases, with 15 bases spanning the gap. The CDR3 loop is CTSDPHRVTEAFF. DNA of the CDR3: TGTACCAGCGACCCTCACAGGGTAACTGAAGCTTTCTTT.

The chain is built from TRBV7-9 and TRBJ1-4; D unresolved. CDR3 length equals 14 residues. V lost 5 bases and J 6 bases, leaving 13 bases between the germline ends. Per the germline V gene, CDR1 is SEHNR and CDR2 is FQNEAQ (reference sequence). CDR3: CASSLDERHEKLFF. CDR3 in DNA: TGTGCCAGCAGCCTCGACGAGCGTCATGAAAAACTGTTTTTT.

The chain has TRBV24-1 and TRBJ1-2; 8 bases are a match to TRBD1. V lost 5 bases to trimming and J lost 5 bases; unmatched junction nucleotides: 3. This CDR3 region has 13 residues. Germline CDR1 is KGHDR and CDR2 is SFDVKD. The CDR3: CATSGRTGYGYTF. In nucleotides, the CDR3 is TGTGCCACCAGTGGGAGGACAGGGTATGGCTACACCTTC.

V and J are TRBV3-1 (or the pseudogene TRBV3-2) and TRBJ2-5; TRBD1 aligns across 9 bases. Trimming took 8 bases from V and 2 from J; bases not matched to a gene: 12. This CDR3 has 16 amino acids. Germline CDR1 and CDR2: LGHDT and YNNKEL (reference sequence). CDR3 region: CASATPGQGPQETQYF. CDR3 nucleotides: TGTGCCAGCGCAACCCCGGGACAGGGACCACAAGAGACCCAGTACTTC.

The chain carries TRBV7-3 and TRBJ2-6, with D possibly matching TRBD1 (6 bases). CDR3 size: 16 residues. Germline V gene sequence: CDR1 SGHTA, CDR2 FQGTGA. Trimming pared 0 bases from V and 2 bases from J, leaving 8 bases between. As DNA, the CDR3 is TGTGCCAGCAGCTTAACGGCAGGGGCTGGGGCCAACGTCCTGACTTTC. It is translated as CASSLTAGAGANVLTF.

This sequence joins TRBV9 and TRBJ2-6, with D tentatively TRBD1 (5 bases). The CDR3 runs 15 residues. V was clipped by 3 bases and J by 1 base, with 8 bases between them. Germline assignment: CDR1 SGDLS and CDR2 YYNGEE. CDR3 sequence reads: CASSAQGSGANVLTF. CDR3 in DNA: TGTGCCAGCAGCGCCCAGGGTTCTGGGGCCAACGTCCTGACTTTC. Filled out from reference TRBV9 and TRBJ2-6, the complete variable domain reads DSGVTQTPKHLITATGQRVTLRCSPRSGDLSVYWYQQSLDQGLQFLIQYYNGEERAKGNILERFSAQQFPDLHSELNLSSLELGDSALYFCASSAQGSGANVLTFGAGSRLTVL.

The chain joins TRBV5-6 to TRBJ1-2; D remains ambiguous. The CDR3 is 16 amino acids. Trimming cost V 4 bases and J 8 bases, with 24 bases left between them. Per the germline V gene, CDR1 is SGHDT and CDR2 is YYEEEE. This CDR3 reads CASSPEAGRTFGGYTF. The CDR3 DNA follows: TGTGCCAGCAGCCCGGAGGCAGGACGGACCTTTGGGGGCTACACCTTC.

In its sample, this clone was seen once. The rearrangement links TRBV5-8 to TRBJ2-3; D call uncertain. V lost 0 bases to trimming and J lost 0 bases, with 5 bases between them. Germline V gives CDR1 SGHTS, CDR2 YDEGEE. The CDR3 has 14 residues. This CDR3 is CASSLDRSTDTQYF. As DNA, the CDR3 is TGTGCCAGCAGCTTGGACAGAAGCACAGATACGCAGTATTTT.

In this sample, this clone turned up once. The CDR3: CASSSLTGARGSPLHF. CDR3 DNA: TGTGCCAGCAGTTCCCTGACAGGGGCCCGAGGTTCACCCCTCCACTTT. The chain joins TRBV6-5 to TRBJ1-6; 8 bases match TRBD1. After removal of 4 bases from V and 9 bases from J, the junction contained 11 bases not matched to a gene. Per the germline V gene, CDR1 is MNHEY and CDR2 is SVGAGI. This CDR3 region has 16 residues.

This chain joins TRBV9 and TRBJ1-2; D remains ambiguous. The germline gives CDR1 SGDLS, CDR2 YYNGEE. The length of the CDR3 is 15 residues. Deletions cut 3 bases from V and 3 bases from J, with 15 bases between. The CDR3 bases are TGTGCCAGCAGCGGTGCTAGAGGGTCCCACTATGGCTACACCTTC. This translates into CASSGARGSHYGYTF.

The chain couples TRBV15 to TRBJ1-5; 7 nucleotides line up with TRBD1. The germline gives CDR1 LNHNV, CDR2 YYDKDF (reference sequence). Unmatched junction bases numbered 13, after V lost 1 base and J lost 4 bases. The CDR3 runs to 18 residues. The chain's CDR3 is CATSRAWGGQVENQPQHF. DNA for the CDR3: TGTGCCACCAGCAGAGCTTGGGGTGGACAGGTGGAAAATCAGCCCCAGCATTTT.